This paragraph covers one T cell receptor (beta chain) sequence. This record comes from a study of T cells in Graves' hyperthyroidism and ophthalmopathy. Amplified TCR beta CDR3 regions derived from RNA transcripts. Researchers ran a first-round RT-PCR on the TCR CDR3 using the HTBI primer set. Each CDR3 protein gets one entry after TCRdb re-called the multiplex PCR reads with MiXCR. The sample consists of about 530,000 distinct CDR3 sequences, about 15% of them appearing once. Using more than 7.5 ml of fresh peripheral blood, PBMCs were prepared. V dropped 3 bases and J dropped 7; count of bases not matched to a gene: 15. Germline values: CDR1 DFQATT, CDR2 SNEGSKA (reference sequence). The CDR3 spans 18 residues.

The material sequenced was blood. This sequence was found in a woman aged 18-30 years with Graves' ophthalmopathy. This rearrangement joins TRBV20-1 to TRBJ2-3; 14 nucleotides match TRBD2. The CDR3 nucleotides are TGCAGTGCTAGGGCAGGACTAGCGGGAGGCCTCTCCTTTAATACGCAGTATTTT. It encodes CSARAGLAGGLSFNTQYF.